This T cell receptor (beta chain) was documented in a study of beta chain features in type 1 diabetes. Overall study findings and caveats: TCRB CDR3s from Type 1 diabetes patients were moderately but significantly shorter in all four CD4+ subsets. Lower insertion and higher deletion counts appeared at VDJ junctions in type 1 diabetes patients. The naive, central memory and Treg TCRB repertoires looked more alike in patients than they did in healthy donors.

CD45RO/CCR7/CD25/CD127/CD95/CD27 staining was used to isolate CD4+ naive, central memory, regulatory and stem cell-like memory cells by sorting. A few counts support this clone. Its specificity is not known. The study reverse transcribed the entire isolated RNA, so it sequenced expressed TCRB transcripts. There were 3 million to 4 million reads on average in the naive, central memory and regulatory T cell samples. TCRdb's table, derived via immunoSEQ multiplex PCR, lists solely in-frame clones and lacks some. Seen here are fewer than 450,000 clones, about 14% observed once, and the top ten hold 0.013% to 0.015%. The CDR3 has 14 amino acids. CDR1 and CDR2 from the germline V gene are LNHNV and YYDKDF (reference sequence). Trimming removed 0 bases at V and 5 bases at J, with 7 bases between.

This TCR was recovered from a woman between 18 and 29 years old with type 1 diabetes. Material: naive CD4+ T cells from blood. V gene TRBV15 combines with J gene TRBJ2-2; D is ambiguous. The CDR3 nucleotides read TGTGCCACCAGCAGAGAAAGACTTACCGGGGAGCTGTTTTTT. Its translation: CATSRERLTGELFF.